Reported below is one T cell receptor (beta chain). The data stem from a study of OX40 agonist ivuxolimab in advanced cancers. Across the study: Cancers in dose escalation were hepatocellular, melanoma, renal cell and head and neck.

This table comes from immunoSEQ multiplex PCR, and its TCRdb copy is limited to in-frame clones, with some not included. Of some 15,000 clones in the sample, 65% to 90% were seen once. CDR1 is MNHEY and CDR2 is SVGAGI in the germline V gene. The CDR3 loop spans 13 amino acids. The ends lost 6 bases at V and 2 bases at J; junction bases unmatched: 2. Collection of blood occurred at baseline, at cycle 4 day 1, and at cycle 7 day 1. This clonotype was obtained from an adult with an advanced solid tumor such as melanoma, head and neck, liver or kidney cancer. The chain combines TRBV6-5 with TRBJ1-1; 8 nucleotides align to TRBD1. The sample was CD4+ or CD8+ T cells sorted from blood, taken in a trial of the OX40 agonist ivuxolimab. DNA for the CDR3: TGTGCCAGCAGGGGGACAGGAAACACTGAAGCTTTCTTT. This encodes CASRGTGNTEAFF.